The clone carrying this TCR beta chain came up a few times. Its cognate antigen is unknown. CDR1 is SEHNR, CDR2 FQNEAQ, per germline (reference sequence). The germline V and J ends were trimmed by 4 bases and 5 bases, with 8 bases remaining between them. The CDR3 sequence is 12 residues long. TCRdb analysed the 5' RACE reads with MiXCR anew, one entry per CDR3 protein. The table shows a few hundred thousand distinct CDR3 sequences, with 20% to 25% occurring only once. These data come from a study of CD8 T cells in ankylosing spondylitis. The study, taken as a whole, reports: Reactive arthritis synovial fluid and blood previously showed some of these motif variants. A TCR beta motif of about 8 highly homologous variants seemed to mark ankylosing spondylitis blood.

What was sequenced was blood, either unsorted or a sorted T cell fraction (not recorded which). This receptor was obtained from a female donor with ankylosing spondylitis or in good health (not recorded which). This sequence joins TRBV7-9 and TRBJ2-5, with unresolved D. Here the CDR3 reads CASSSRVETQYF. The CDR3 DNA reads as TGTGCCAGCAGCTCCCGAGTCGAGACCCAGTACTTC.